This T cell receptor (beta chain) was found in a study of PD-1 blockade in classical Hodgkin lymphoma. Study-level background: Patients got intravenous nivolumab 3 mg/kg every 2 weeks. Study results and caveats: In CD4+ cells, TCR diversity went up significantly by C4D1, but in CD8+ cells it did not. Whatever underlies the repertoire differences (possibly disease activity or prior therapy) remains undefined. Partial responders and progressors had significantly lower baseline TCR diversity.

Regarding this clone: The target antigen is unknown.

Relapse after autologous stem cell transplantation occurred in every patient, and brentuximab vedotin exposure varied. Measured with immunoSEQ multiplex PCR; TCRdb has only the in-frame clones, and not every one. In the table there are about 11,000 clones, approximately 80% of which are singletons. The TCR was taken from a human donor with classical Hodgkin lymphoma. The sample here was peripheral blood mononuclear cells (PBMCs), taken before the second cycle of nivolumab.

The CDR3 DNA reads as TGTGCCAGTAATCAGGGCGCGGGAGAGGCTTACAATGAGCAGTTCTTC. Translation gives CASNQGAGEAYNEQFF. The chain combines TRBV19 with TRBJ2-1, with TRBD2 identical over 7 bases. The V and J ends lost 7 bases and 4 bases, in that order; junction bases with no gene match: 13. The length of the CDR3 is 16 residues. Germline CDR1 reads LNHDA; CDR2 reads SQIVND (reference sequence).